These 30 T cell receptor beta chains were sequenced from one sample in a study of graft-versus-host responses after intestinal transplantation. Some clones are missing from TCRdb's copy, which holds only in-frame ones; the method was immunoSEQ multiplex PCR. Seen here are tens of thousands of clones, about 93% observed once, and the top ten hold approximately 0.8%. The input for sequencing was PBMCs, taken 16 days after intestinal transplant. These receptors all come from a human patient who received an intestinal transplant, so some T cells may come from the graft donor.

The chain has TRBV28 and TRBJ2-5, with D unclear. V gave up 3 bases and J gave up 5 bases, with 4 bases separating them. Per the germline V gene, CDR1 is MDHEN and CDR2 is SYDVKM. The length of the CDR3 is 11 residues. CDR3 residues: CASSFRETQYF. The CDR3 DNA follows: TGTGCCAGCAGTTTCCGGGAGACCCAGTACTTC.

The chain recombines TRBV7-8 with TRBJ1-5; TRBD1 aligns across 10 bases. Germline V lookup: CDR1 SGHVS, CDR2 FQNEAQ. Unmatched junction bases numbered 9, after V lost 4 bases and J lost 6 bases. The CDR3 length is 16 residues. This chain's CDR3 is CASSSGTGVDSQPQHF. The CDR3 region has the DNA TGTGCCAGCAGCTCCGGGACAGGGGTTGATAGTCAGCCCCAGCATTTT.

This clone was counted a few times. This sequence joins TRBV4-3 and TRBJ2-5, with D possibly TRBD2 on 6 matching bases. The better agreement between TRBJ2-7 and the DNA end casts doubt on the J call. Germline CDR1 is LGHNA and CDR2 is YSLEER. The CDR3 loop spans 13 amino acids. The DNA for the CDR3 is TGCGCCAGCAGCCAAGATACCGGGGGCGAGCAGTACTTC. This codes for CASSQDTGGEQYF.

The chain uses TRBV9 and TRBJ1-2, with D unresolved. The CDR3 is 17 amino acids. Looked up from germline, CDR1 is SGDLS and CDR2 is YYNGEE. V shed 4 bases and J shed 0 bases, with 19 bases lying between them. Here the CDR3 reads CASSSPRESVANYGYTF. The CDR3 DNA follows: TGTGCCAGCAGCTCCCCGCGGGAGTCCGTTGCTAACTATGGCTACACCTTC.

J is TRBJ1-1 and V is TRBV6-4, with TRBD1 identical over 11 bases. Germline trimming cut 4 bases from V and 9 bases from J; bases unmatched to any gene: 1. This CDR3 is built from 12 residues. Germline CDR1 and CDR2: MRHNA and SNTAGT. The CDR3 reads CASSGTGGKAFF. The CDR3 DNA follows: TGTGCCAGCAGTGGGACAGGGGGCAAAGCTTTCTTT.

The chain is built from TRBV4-3 and TRBJ2-1; D unresolved. Germline CDR1 LGHNA, CDR2 YSLEER. This CDR3 is 13 amino acids long. V gave up 1 base and J gave up 7 bases, with 8 bases separating them. The CDR3 loop is CASSQGDLNEQFF. The CDR3 nucleotides are TGCGCCAGCAGCCAAGGAGATCTTAATGAGCAGTTCTTC.

The V gene is TRBV14, the J gene TRBJ2-1; weak D call: TRBD2 (5 bases). CDR1 SGHDN and CDR2 FVKESK come from the germline V gene. V lost 4 bases to trimming and J lost 6 bases, with 16 bases between them. The CDR3 consists of 15 residues. CDR3 residues: CASSPGLAISNEQFF. The CDR3 DNA follows: TGTGCCAGCAGCCCCGGACTGGCTATTAGCAATGAGCAGTTCTTC. The entire variable domain, with the rest obtained from reference TRBV14 and TRBJ2-1, is as follows: EAGVTQFPSHSVIEKGQTVTLRCDPISGHDNLYWYRRVMGKEIKFLLHFVKESKQDESGMPNNRFLAERTGGTYSTLKVQPAELEDSGVYFCASSPGLAISNEQFFGPGTRLTVL.

The chain has TRBV25-1 and TRBJ2-5, with a weak D call TRBD1 (5 bases). The J call may be mistaken, given a closer DNA end match to TRBJ2-7. CDR3 length: 13 amino acids. Germline V gene data show CDR1 as MGHDK and CDR2 as SYGVNS. The CDR3 nucleotides read TGTGCCAGCAGTGAATCAGGGTTCTACGAGCAGTACTTC. It is translated as CASSESGFYEQYF.

V gene TRBV5-1 combines with J gene TRBJ1-5, with 7 nucleotides matching TRBD1. Germline CDR1 is SGHRS and CDR2 is YFSETQ. Unmatched junction bases numbered 2, after V lost 4 bases and J lost 4 bases. The CDR3 has 13 residues. CDR3 DNA sequence: TGCGCCAGCAGCGTGGGACAGAATCAGCCCCAGCATTTT. Amino acid sequence: CASSVGQNQPQHF.

This chain links TRBV15 with TRBJ2-7; D possibly uses TRBD1 or TRBD2 (5 bases each). V was cut by 1 base and J by 2 bases, with 12 bases left in between. The CDR3 consists of 15 residues. Germline loops: CDR1 LNHNV, CDR2 YYDKDF (reference sequence). CDR3 loop: CATSRGGEGAYEQYF. The CDR3 DNA reads TGTGCCACCAGCAGAGGAGGGGAAGGGGCCTACGAGCAGTACTTC.

The rearrangement joins TRBV7-3 to TRBJ2-2; 8 bases are shared with TRBD2. V was pared by 0 bases and J by 0 bases, with 3 bases of the junction left unmatched. There are 17 residues in the CDR3. From germline, CDR1 is SGHTA and CDR2 FQGTGA. The CDR3: CASSLTTGLANTGELFF. The CDR3 bases are TGTGCCAGCAGCTTAACGACGGGACTAGCGAACACCGGGGAGCTGTTTTTT.

The V call is TRBV7-9, the J call TRBJ1-5, with TRBD1 identical over 7 bases. The J segment lost 12 bases and the V segment lost 0 bases, leaving 8 bases of the junction unmatched. The CDR3 totals 14 residues. Germline loops: CDR1 SEHNR, CDR2 FQNEAQ (reference sequence). CDR3 sequence (DNA): TGTGCCAGCAGCTTAGCGGCAGGGGGAAGGCTCCAGCATTTT. Its translation: CASSLAAGGRLQHF. The entire variable domain, with the rest obtained from reference TRBV7-9 and TRBJ1-5, is as follows: DTGVSQNPRHKITKRGQNVTFRCDPISEHNRLYWYRQTLGQGPEFLTYFQNEAQLEKSRLLSDRFSAERPKGSFSTLEIQRTEQGDSAMYLCASSLAAGGRLQHFGDGTRLSIL.

This chain links TRBV14 with TRBJ2-1; 9 bases agree with TRBD1. The germline gives CDR1 SGHDN, CDR2 FVKESK. The V segment lost 0 bases and the J segment 3 bases; nucleotides outside the gene matches: 6. The CDR3 runs to 17 residues. The CDR3 region is CASSQEWDRVSYNEQFF. The CDR3 bases are TGTGCCAGCAGCCAAGAATGGGACAGGGTGAGCTACAATGAGCAGTTCTTC.

The V gene is TRBV9, the J gene TRBJ2-7; TRBD1 or TRBD2 may be the D gene (6 bases each). Germline V gene data show CDR1 as SGDLS and CDR2 as YYNGEE. The CDR3 consists of 18 residues. V lost 4 bases and J lost 5, with 28 bases in between. This CDR3 is CASSSDPRGWGARDEQYF. The CDR3 region has the DNA TGTGCCAGCAGCTCCGATCCCCGGGGGTGGGGGGCGCGGGACGAGCAGTACTTC.

V usage is TRBV15 and J usage is TRBJ2-1; D possibly corresponds to TRBD2 (5 bases). The CDR3 is made up of 15 amino acids. The germline V gene has CDR1 LNHNV and CDR2 YYDKDF (reference sequence). V was pared by 1 base and J by 3 bases, with 10 bases between. CDR3 amino acids: CATSRGGDLYNEQFF. As DNA, the CDR3 is TGTGCCACCAGCAGAGGGGGAGATCTCTACAATGAGCAGTTCTTC.

The chain uses TRBV13 and TRBJ2-5; tentatively, D is TRBD2 (6 bases). The better agreement between TRBJ2-7 and the DNA end casts doubt on the J call. The CDR3 runs to 14 residues. CDR1 is PRHDT, CDR2 FYEKMQ, per germline (reference sequence). The CDR3 here is CASRAGASSYEQYF. The CDR3 DNA reads as TGTGCCAGCAGAGCGGGCGCTAGCTCCTACGAGCAGTACTTC.

This sequence joins TRBV5-4 and TRBJ2-1; 13 nucleotides agree with TRBD2. The V gene end was trimmed by 3 bases and the J gene end by 1 base; junction bases not matched to a gene: 7. Germline-derived CDR1 and CDR2 are SGHNT and YYREEE (reference sequence). The CDR3 has 18 residues. This chain's CDR3 is CASSSGTSGIGSYNEQFF. CDR3 nucleotide sequence: TGTGCCAGCAGCTCTGGGACTAGCGGGATAGGGTCCTACAATGAGCAGTTCTTC.

CDR3 residues: CASSPRQNTGELFF. The CDR3 DNA reads as TGTGCCAGCAGCCCCAGACAGAACACCGGGGAGCTGTTTTTT. V usage is TRBV27 and J usage is TRBJ2-2; D uncertain. Trimming cost V 6 bases and J 1 base, with 9 bases left between them. The CDR3 runs 14 residues. CDR1 is MNHEY and CDR2 is SMNVEV in the germline V gene (reference sequence).

The chain carries TRBV28 and TRBJ2-1; 8 bases map to TRBD1. The length of the CDR3 is 14 residues. Per the germline V gene, CDR1 is MDHEN and CDR2 is SYDVKM. V gave up 4 bases and J gave up 7 bases; unmatched junction bases: 6. The CDR3 DNA follows: TGTGCCAGCAGTTCCCTGGACAGGGTGAATGAGCAGTTCTTC. Protein sequence: CASSSLDRVNEQFF. Looking up the rest from reference TRBV28 and TRBJ2-1 gives the full variable domain: DVKVTQSSRYLVKRTGEKVFLECVQDMDHENMFWYRQDPGLGLRLIYFSYDVKMKEKGDIPEGYSVSREKKERFSLILESASTNQTSMYLCASSSLDRVNEQFFGPGTRLTVL.

J is TRBJ2-6 and V is TRBV28, with no clear D. Germline values: CDR1 MDHEN, CDR2 SYDVKM. This CDR3 has 15 amino acids. The V end was cut by 5 bases, the J end by 1 base, with 9 bases between. CDR3: CASSTLRSGANVLTF. CDR3 in DNA: TGTGCCAGCAGTACCCTTCGATCTGGGGCCAACGTCCTGACTTTC.

The chain links TRBV19 to TRBJ2-6; D might be TRBD2 (6 bases). Looked up from germline, CDR1 is LNHDA and CDR2 is SQIVND (reference sequence). V was clipped by 7 bases and J by 0 bases, with 10 bases between them. CDR3 length equals 15 residues. The CDR3: CASIGGYSGANVLTF. CDR3 in DNA: TGTGCCAGTATTGGGGGGTACTCTGGGGCCAACGTCCTGACTTTC.

This chain connects TRBV7-9 to TRBJ1-1; D uncertain. Germline V CDR1 and CDR2: SEHNR, FQNEAQ (reference sequence). V gave up 0 bases and J gave up 8 bases, with 10 bases separating them. CDR3 length equals 13 residues. This CDR3 reads CASSLATGREAFF. The CDR3 coding sequence is TGTGCCAGCAGCTTAGCGACGGGTCGGGAAGCTTTCTTT.

V gene TRBV6-5 combines with J gene TRBJ1-2; D gene unclear. The CDR3 sequence is 8 residues long. Germline CDR1 MNHEY, CDR2 SVGAGI. V was trimmed by 10 bases and J by 6 bases, leaving 3 bases between them. In DNA form, the CDR3 reads TGTGCCACCGATGGCTACACCTTC. Encoded protein: CATDGYTF.

This chain links TRBV18 with TRBJ2-6; the D gene is possibly TRBD1 (6 bases). Germline V lookup: CDR1 KGHSH, CDR2 LQKENI. Trimming shortened V by 5 bases and J by 5 bases, and 25 bases separated the two germline ends. The CDR3 runs to 19 residues. The CDR3 nucleotides read TGTGCCAGCTCAGTTAGTAGGGACATTTTACAAAGTCGGGCCAACGTCCTGACTTTC. Protein: CASSVSRDILQSRANVLTF.

The chain links TRBV27 to TRBJ2-5; a weak D match, TRBD2 (6 bases). V shed 5 bases and J shed 5 bases, with 15 bases lying between them. Germline V gene sequence: CDR1 MNHEY, CDR2 SMNVEV (reference sequence). The length of the CDR3 is 14 residues. The CDR3 loop reads CASSLTGGMETQYF. The CDR3 DNA follows: TGTGCCAGCAGTCTTACCGGAGGGATGGAGACCCAGTACTTC.

This chain links TRBV5-6 with TRBJ2-5, with 9 positions matching TRBD1. The trim removed 4 bases at V and 4 bases at J, leaving 8 bases unmatched. Per the germline V gene, CDR1 is SGHDT and CDR2 is YYEEEE. The CDR3 has 15 residues. The chain's CDR3 is CASSPGTGQGETQYF. CDR3 sequence (DNA): TGTGCCAGCAGCCCAGGGACAGGGCAGGGAGAGACCCAGTACTTC.

This chain links TRBV9 with TRBJ2-1; 8 bases are a match to TRBD2. The V segment lost 0 bases and the J segment 2 bases; nucleotides outside the gene matches: 1. The CDR3 sequence is 15 residues long. Germline V gives CDR1 SGDLS, CDR2 YYNGEE. CDR3 bases: TGTGCCAGCAGCGTAGCGGGAGGGCCCTACAATGAGCAGTTCTTC. It encodes CASSVAGGPYNEQFF.

CDR3 DNA: TGTGCCAGCAGCGTTAGCGGGAGCTCCTACAATGAGCAGTTCTTC. This codes for CASSVSGSSYNEQFF. V is TRBV7-3 and J is TRBJ2-1; 9 nucleotides line up with TRBD2. V shed 5 bases, J shed 0 bases, and the junction held 2 bases outside the gene matches. This CDR3 contains 15 residues. Looked up from germline, CDR1 is SGHTA and CDR2 is FQGTGA.

The gene calls are TRBV4-2 and TRBJ2-1, with D maybe TRBD2 (6 bases). The CDR3 runs to 13 residues. CDR1 is LGHNA and CDR2 is YNFKEQ in the germline V gene. With 0 bases removed from V and 10 bases from J, the gap between germline ends came to 10 bases. CDR3 protein: CASSQDLAGEQFF. CDR3 sequence (DNA): TGTGCCAGCAGCCAAGATTTGGCGGGGGAGCAGTTCTTC.

In regard to this clone: A junction end diverges from the germline sequence, so it may reflect a read error. The chain employs TRBV7-7 and TRBJ2-5; the D call may be TRBD1 or TRBD2 (5 bases each). Germline loops: CDR1 SSHAT, CDR2 FNYEAQ (reference sequence). There are 14 residues in the CDR3. The CDR3 reads CASSLEGWEETQYF. Here the CDR3 DNA reads TGTGCTAGCAGCTTAGAGGGGTGGGAAGAGACCCAGTACTTC.